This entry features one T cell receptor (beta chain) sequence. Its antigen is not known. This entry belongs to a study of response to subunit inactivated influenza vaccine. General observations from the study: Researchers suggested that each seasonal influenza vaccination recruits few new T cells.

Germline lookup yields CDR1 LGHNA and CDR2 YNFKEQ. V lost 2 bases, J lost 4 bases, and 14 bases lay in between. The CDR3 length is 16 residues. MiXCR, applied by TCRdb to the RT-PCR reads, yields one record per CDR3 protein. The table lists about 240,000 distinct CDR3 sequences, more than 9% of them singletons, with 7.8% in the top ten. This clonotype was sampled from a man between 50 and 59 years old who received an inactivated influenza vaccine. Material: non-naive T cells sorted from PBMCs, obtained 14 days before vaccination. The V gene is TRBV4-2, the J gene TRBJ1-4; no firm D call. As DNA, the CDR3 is TGTGCCAGCAGCCAACTCTCGACGGGAAGTAATGAAAAACTGTTTTTT. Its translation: CASSQLSTGSNEKLFF.